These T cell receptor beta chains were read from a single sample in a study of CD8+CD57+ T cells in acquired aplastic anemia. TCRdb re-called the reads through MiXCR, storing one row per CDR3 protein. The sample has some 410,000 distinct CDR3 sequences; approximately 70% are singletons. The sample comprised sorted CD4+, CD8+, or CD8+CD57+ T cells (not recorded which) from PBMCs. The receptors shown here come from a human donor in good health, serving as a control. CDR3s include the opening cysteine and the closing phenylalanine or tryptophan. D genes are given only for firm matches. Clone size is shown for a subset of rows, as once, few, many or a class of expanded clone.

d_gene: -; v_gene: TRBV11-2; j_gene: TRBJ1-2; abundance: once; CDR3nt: TGTGCCAGCAGCTTAAGGGGCTTGGGGGGCTACACCTTC; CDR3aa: CASSLRGLGGYTF
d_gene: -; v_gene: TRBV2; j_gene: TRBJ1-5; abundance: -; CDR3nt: TGTGCCAGCAGTGAAAGGCAGCGGTGGCAGCCCCAGCATTTT; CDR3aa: CASSERQRWQPQHF
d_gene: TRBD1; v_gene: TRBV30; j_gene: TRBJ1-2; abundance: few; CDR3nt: TGTGCCTGGAGTGTACAGGGGGGGAGAGGTGGCTACACCTTC; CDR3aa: CAWSVQGGRGGYTF
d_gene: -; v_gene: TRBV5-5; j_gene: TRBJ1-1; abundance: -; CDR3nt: TGTGCCAGCAGGAGCGGCGCCGAAGCTTTCTTT; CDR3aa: CASRSGAEAFF
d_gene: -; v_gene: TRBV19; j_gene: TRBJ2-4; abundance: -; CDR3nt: TGTGCCAGTAGTTTCCAGGGGATGTGGGCCAAAAACATTCAGTACTTC; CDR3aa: CASSFQGMWAKNIQYF
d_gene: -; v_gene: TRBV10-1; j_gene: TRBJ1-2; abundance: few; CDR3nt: TGCGCCAGCAGTGATGGGGGGTTTGGCTACACCTTC; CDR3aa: CASSDGGFGYTF
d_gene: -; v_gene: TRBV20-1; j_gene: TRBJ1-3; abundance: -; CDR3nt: TGCAGTGCTAGTGCGGGGCTTCAGGACACCATATATTTT; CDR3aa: CSASAGLQDTIYF
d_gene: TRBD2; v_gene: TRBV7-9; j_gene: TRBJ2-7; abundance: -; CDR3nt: TGTGCCAGCAGCGGGGCTCTCGGGGGGAGGGAGCAGTACTTC; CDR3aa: CASSGALGGREQYF
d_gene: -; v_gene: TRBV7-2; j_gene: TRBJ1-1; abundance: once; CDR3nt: TGTGCCAGCAGCTCCACCGTCTCTGAGGACACTATAGCTTTTTTT; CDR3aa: CASSSTVSEDTIAFF
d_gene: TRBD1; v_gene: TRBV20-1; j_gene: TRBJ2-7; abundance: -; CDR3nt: TGCAGTGCTATAGACAGGGGCCTATTCTACGAGCAGTACTTC; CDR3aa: CSAIDRGLFYEQYF
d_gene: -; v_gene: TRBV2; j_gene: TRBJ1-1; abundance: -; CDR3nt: TGTGCCAGCAGTGAAGTGCTCGCGAGGACTGAAGCTTTCTTT; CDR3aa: CASSEVLARTEAFF
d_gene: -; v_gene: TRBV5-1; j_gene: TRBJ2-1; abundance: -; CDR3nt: TGCGCCAGCAGGGAGGGGGCGGGCACTGAGCAGTTCTTC; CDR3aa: CASREGAGTEQFF
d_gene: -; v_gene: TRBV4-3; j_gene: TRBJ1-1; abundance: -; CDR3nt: TGCGCCAACAGCTTAGACAGGGAAGCTTTCTTT; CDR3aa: CANSLDREAFF
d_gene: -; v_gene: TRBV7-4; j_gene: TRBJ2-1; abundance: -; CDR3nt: TGTGCCAGCAGTTCACCCCCCGAGGTCACTATACGGCTCTTC; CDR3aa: CASSSPPEVTIRLF
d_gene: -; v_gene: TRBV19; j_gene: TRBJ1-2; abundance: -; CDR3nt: TGTGCCAGTAGAATGGGGGGGATTTATGGCTACACCTTC; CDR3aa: CASRMGGIYGYTF
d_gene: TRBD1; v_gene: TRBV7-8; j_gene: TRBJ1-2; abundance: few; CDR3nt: TGTGCCAGCAGCTTAGGATCAGGGGGCTATGGCTACACCTTC; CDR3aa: CASSLGSGGYGYTF
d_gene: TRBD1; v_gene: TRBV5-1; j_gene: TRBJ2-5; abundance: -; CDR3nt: TGCGCCAGCAGCTTAGGACAGGGTACTTCCTTC; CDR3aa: CASSLGQGTSF
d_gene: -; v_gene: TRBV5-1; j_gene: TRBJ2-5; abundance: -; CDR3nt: TGCGCCAGCAGCTTGGTCGTGACGGCAGAGACCCAGTACTTC; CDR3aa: CASSLVVTAETQYF
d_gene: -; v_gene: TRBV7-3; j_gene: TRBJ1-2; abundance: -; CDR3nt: TGTGCCAGCAGTTTGACAGTTGCCAGTGAGCAGTTCTTCTTC; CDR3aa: CASSLTVASEQFFF
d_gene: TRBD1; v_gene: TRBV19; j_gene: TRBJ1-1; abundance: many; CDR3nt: TGTGCCAGTAGTATTAGGCGACGGGGACAGGGCCAAAACCATCACACTGAAGCTTTCTTT; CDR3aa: CASSIRRRGQGQNHHTEAFF
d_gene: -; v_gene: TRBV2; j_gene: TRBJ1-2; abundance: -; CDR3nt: TGTGCCACCAGTGCCATAGACAGTGACTATGGCTACACCTTC; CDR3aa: CATSAIDSDYGYTF
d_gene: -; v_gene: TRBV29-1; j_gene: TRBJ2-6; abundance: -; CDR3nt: TGCAGCGCGAGGGAGCCAGGGGCCCGCGTCCTGACTTTC; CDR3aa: CSAREPGARVLTF
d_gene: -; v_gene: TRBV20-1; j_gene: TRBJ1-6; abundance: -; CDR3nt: TGCAGTGCTAACAATCCAGCCCCCCGCTTT; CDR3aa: CSANNPAPRF
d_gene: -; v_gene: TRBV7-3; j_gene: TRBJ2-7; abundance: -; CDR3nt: TGCGCCAGCAGCCAGGAAAGGACCACTGAAGACGAGCAGTACTTC; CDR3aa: CASSQERTTEDEQYF
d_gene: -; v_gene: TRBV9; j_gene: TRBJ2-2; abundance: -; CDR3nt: TGTGCCAGCAGCCGCCAGGGTGGGCTGATGGGGGAGCTGTTTTTT; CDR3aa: CASSRQGGLMGELFF
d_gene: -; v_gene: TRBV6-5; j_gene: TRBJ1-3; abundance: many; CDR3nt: TGTGCCAGCAAAGACTTGAGCTCTGGAAACACCATATATTTT; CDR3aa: CASKDLSSGNTIYF
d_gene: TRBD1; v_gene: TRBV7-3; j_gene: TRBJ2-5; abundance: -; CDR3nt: TGTGCCAGCAGCCCTGCTGGGGACAGGGGGTACCAGTACTTC; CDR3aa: CASSPAGDRGYQYF
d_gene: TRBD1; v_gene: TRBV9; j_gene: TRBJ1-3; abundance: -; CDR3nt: TGTGCCAGCAGCGCAGGGGGCGCCGGAAACACCATATATTTT; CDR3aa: CASSAGGAGNTIYF
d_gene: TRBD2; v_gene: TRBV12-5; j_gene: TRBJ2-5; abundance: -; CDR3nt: TGTGCCAGCAGGCATACTAGCGAAGAGACCCAGTACTTC; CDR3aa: CASRHTSEETQYF
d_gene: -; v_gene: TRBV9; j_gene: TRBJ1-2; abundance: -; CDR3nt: TGTGCCAGCAGCGTAGAGCGGCGAGAGGAAGCAAGGTCCTTC; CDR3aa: CASSVERREEARSF
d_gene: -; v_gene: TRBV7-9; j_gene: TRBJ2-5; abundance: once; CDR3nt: TGTGCCAGCAGCCTAGGTGATATAAGACTGGATTTTGGCTACTTC; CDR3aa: CASSLGDIRLDFGYF
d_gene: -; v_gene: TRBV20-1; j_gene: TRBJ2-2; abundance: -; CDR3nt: TGCAGTGCTAAGGGGGGGCGCCGTACCGGGGAGCTGTTTTTT; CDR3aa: CSAKGGRRTGELFF
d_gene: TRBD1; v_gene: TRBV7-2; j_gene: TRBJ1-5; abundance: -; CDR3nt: TGTGCCAGCAGCTTCGGGACAGAGAATCAGGCCTTGCATTTT; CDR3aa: CASSFGTENQALHF
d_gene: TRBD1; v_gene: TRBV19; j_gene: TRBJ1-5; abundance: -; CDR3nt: TGTGCCAGTAGCACAAATAAACAGGGGGGCAATCAGCCCCAGCATTTT; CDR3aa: CASSTNKQGGNQPQHF